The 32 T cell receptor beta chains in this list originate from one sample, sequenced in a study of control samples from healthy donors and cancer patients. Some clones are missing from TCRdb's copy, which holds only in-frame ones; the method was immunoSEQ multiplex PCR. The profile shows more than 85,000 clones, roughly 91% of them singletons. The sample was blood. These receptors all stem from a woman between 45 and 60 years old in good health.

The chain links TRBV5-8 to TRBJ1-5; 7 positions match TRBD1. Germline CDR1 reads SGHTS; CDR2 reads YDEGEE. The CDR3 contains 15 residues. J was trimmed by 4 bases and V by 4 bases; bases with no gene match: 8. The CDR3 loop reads CASSLGQGVNQPQHF. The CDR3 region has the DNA TGTGCCAGCAGCCTCGGGCAGGGGGTTAATCAGCCCCAGCATTTT. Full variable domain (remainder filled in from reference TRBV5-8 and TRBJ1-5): EAGVTQSPTHLIKTRGQQATLRCSPISGHTSVYWYQQALGLGLQFLLWYDEGEERNRGNFPPRFSGRQFPNYSSELNVNALELEDSALYLCASSLGQGVNQPQHFGDGTRLSIL.

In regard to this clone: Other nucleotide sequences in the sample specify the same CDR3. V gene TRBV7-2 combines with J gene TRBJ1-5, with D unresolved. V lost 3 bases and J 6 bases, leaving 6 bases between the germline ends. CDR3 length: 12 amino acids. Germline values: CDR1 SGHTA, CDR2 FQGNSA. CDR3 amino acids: CASSFRSQPQHF. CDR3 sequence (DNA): TGTGCCAGCAGCTTTCGAAGTCAGCCCCAGCATTTT.

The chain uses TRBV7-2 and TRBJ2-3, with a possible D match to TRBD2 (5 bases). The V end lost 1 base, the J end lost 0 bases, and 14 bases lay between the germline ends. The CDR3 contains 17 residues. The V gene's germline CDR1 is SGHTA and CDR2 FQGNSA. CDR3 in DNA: TGTGCCAGCAGCTTAGACGCTATAGCGCCTAGCACAGATACGCAGTATTTT. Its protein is CASSLDAIAPSTDTQYF. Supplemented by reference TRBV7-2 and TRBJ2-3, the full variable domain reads GAGVSQSPSNKVTEKGKDVELRCDPISGHTALYWYRQSLGQGLEFLIYFQGNSAPDKSGLPSDRFSAERTGGSVSTLTIQRTQQEDSAVYLCASSLDAIAPSTDTQYFGPGTRLTVL.

CDR3 loop: CASSVGTGLSNEKLFF. The CDR3 DNA sequence: TGTGCCAGCAGCGTGGGTACAGGGCTTTCTAATGAAAAACTGTTTTTT. The chain joins TRBV9 to TRBJ1-4, with D perhaps TRBD1 (6 bases). This CDR3 comprises 16 residues. V was cut by 2 bases and J by 3 bases, with 14 bases left in between. The V gene's germline CDR1 is SGDLS and CDR2 YYNGEE.

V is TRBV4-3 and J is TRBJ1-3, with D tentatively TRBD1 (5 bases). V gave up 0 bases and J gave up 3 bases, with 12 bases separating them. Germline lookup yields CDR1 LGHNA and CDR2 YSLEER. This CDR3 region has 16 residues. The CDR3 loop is CASSQDQGVYGNTIYF. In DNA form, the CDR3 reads TGCGCCAGCAGCCAAGATCAAGGGGTTTATGGAAACACCATATATTTT.

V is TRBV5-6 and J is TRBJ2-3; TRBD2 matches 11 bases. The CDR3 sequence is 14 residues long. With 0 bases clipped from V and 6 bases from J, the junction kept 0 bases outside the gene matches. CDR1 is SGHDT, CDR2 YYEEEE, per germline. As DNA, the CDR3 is TGTGCCAGCAGCTTGGTAGCGGGGGGGGATACGCAGTATTTT. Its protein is CASSLVAGGDTQYF.

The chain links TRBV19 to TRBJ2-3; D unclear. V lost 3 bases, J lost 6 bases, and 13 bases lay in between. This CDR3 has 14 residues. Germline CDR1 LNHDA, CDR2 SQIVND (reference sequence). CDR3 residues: CASSMGIAVDTQYF. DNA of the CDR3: TGTGCCAGTAGTATGGGAATAGCTGTGGATACGCAGTATTTT.

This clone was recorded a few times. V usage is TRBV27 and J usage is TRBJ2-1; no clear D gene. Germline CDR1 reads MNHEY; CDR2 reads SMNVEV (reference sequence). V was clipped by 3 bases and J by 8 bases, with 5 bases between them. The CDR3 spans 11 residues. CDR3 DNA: TGTGCCAGCAGTTTTATGGATGAGCAGTTCTTC. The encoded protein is CASSFMDEQFF.

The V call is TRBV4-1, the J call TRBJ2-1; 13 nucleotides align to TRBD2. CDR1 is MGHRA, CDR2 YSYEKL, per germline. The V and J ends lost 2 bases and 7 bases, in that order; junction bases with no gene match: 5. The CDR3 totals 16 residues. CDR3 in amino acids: CASSQLGLAGMNEQFF. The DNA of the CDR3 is TGCGCCAGCAGCCAACTGGGACTAGCGGGAATGAATGAGCAGTTCTTC.

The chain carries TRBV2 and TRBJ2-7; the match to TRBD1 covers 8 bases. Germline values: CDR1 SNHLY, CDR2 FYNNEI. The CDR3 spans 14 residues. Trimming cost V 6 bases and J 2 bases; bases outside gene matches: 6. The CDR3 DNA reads TGTGCCAGCAGGCGACAGGGGATTGCCTACGAGCAGTACTTC. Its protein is CASRRQGIAYEQYF.

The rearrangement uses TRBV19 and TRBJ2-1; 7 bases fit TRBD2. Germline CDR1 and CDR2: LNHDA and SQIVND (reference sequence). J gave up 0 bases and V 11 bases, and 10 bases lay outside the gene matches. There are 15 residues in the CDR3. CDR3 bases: TGTGCCGCTAGCCGGAGCGGGAACTCCTACAATGAGCAGTTCTTC. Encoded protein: CAASRSGNSYNEQFF.

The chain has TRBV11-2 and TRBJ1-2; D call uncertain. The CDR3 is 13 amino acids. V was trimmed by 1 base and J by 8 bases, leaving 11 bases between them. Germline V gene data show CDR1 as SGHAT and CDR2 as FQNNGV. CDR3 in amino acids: CASSLGDIGGYTF. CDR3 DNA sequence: TGTGCCAGCAGCTTAGGTGACATTGGGGGCTACACCTTC.

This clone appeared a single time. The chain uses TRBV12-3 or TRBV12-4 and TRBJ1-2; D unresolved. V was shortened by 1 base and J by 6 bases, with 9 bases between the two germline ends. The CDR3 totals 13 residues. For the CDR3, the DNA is TGTGCCAGCAGTTTAGTAGGATCTGATGGCTACACCTTC. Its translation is CASSLVGSDGYTF.

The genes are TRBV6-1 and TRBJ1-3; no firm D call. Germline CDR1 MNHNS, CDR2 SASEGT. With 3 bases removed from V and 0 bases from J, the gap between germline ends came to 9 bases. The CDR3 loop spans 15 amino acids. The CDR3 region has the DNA TGTGCCAGCAGTGAGGATCGGCGCTCTGGAAACACCATATATTTT. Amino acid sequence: CASSEDRRSGNTIYF.

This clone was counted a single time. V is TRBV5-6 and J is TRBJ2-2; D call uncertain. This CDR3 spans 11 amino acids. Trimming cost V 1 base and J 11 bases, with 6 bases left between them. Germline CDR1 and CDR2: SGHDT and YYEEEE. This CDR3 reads CASSLLSELFF. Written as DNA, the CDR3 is TGTGCCAGCAGCTTGCTAAGTGAGCTGTTTTTT.

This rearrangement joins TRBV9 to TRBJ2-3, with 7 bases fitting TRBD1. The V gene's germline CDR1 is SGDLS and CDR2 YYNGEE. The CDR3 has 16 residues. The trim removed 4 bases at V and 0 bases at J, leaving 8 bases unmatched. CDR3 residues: CASSSWTGVSTDTQYF. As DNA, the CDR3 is TGTGCCAGCAGCTCTTGGACAGGAGTGAGCACAGATACGCAGTATTTT.

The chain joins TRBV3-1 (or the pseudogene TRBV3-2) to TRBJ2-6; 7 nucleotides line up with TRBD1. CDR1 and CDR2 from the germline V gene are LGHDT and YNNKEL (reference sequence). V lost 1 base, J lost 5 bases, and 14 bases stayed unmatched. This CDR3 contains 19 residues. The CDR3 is CASSQAGSDRGQRANVLTF. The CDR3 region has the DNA TGTGCCAGCAGCCAAGCTGGGTCGGATAGGGGGCAAAGGGCCAACGTCCTGACTTTC.

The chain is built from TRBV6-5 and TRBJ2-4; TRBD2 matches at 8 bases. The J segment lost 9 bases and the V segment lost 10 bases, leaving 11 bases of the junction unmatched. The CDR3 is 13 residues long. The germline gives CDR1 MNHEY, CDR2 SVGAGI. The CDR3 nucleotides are TGTGCCACCTCGGGGGGGGGCAGGAGCATTCAGTACTTC. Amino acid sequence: CATSGGGRSIQYF.

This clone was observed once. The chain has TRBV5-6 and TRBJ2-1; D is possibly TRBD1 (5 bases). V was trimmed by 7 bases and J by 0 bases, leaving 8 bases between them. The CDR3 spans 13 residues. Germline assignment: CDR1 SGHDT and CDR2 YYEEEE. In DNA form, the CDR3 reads TGTGCCAGCGGGGCTAGCTCCTACAATGAGCAGTTCTTC. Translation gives CASGASSYNEQFF.

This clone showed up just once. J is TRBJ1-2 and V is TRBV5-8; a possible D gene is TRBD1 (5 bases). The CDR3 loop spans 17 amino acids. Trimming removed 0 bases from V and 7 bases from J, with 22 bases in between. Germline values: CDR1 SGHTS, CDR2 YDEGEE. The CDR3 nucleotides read TGTGCCAGCAGCTTGGAAAAAGGGGCGATCAATCTGGGTGGCTACACCTTC. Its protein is CASSLEKGAINLGGYTF.

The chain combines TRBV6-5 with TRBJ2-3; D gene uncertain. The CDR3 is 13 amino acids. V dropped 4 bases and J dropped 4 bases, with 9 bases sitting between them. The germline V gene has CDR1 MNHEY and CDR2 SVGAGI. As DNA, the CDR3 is TGTGCCAGCAGTTTCCTAGTGTCAGATACGCAGTATTTT. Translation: CASSFLVSDTQYF.

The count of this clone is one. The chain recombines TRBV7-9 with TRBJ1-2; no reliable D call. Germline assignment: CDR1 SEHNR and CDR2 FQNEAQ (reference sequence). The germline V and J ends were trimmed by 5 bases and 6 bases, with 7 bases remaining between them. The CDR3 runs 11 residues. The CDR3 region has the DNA TGTGCCAGCAGCCGCGAGGATGGCTACACCTTC. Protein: CASSREDGYTF. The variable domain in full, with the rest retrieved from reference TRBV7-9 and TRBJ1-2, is DTGVSQNPRHKITKRGQNVTFRCDPISEHNRLYWYRQTLGQGPEFLTYFQNEAQLEKSRLLSDRFSAERPKGSFSTLEIQRTEQGDSAMYLCASSREDGYTFGSGTRLTVV.

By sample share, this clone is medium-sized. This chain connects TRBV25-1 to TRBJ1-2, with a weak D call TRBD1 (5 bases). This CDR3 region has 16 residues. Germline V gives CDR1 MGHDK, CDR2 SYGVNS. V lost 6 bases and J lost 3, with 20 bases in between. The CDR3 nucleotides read TGTGCCAGCAGAAGCATTCAGGGTCATGGTGACTATGGCTACACCTTC. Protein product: CASRSIQGHGDYGYTF.

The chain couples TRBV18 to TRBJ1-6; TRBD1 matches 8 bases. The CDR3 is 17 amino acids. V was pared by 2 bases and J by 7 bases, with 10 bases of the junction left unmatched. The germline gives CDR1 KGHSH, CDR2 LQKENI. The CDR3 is CASSPIGQGGRNSPLHF. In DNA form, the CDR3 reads TGTGCCAGCTCACCAATAGGACAGGGTGGAAGGAATTCACCCCTCCACTTT.

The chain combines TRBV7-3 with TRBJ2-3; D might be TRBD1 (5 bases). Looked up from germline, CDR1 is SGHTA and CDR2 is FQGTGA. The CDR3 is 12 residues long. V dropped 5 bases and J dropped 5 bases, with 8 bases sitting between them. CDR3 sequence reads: CASSLDRDTQYF. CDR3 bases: TGTGCCAGCAGCCTCGACAGAGATACGCAGTATTTT.

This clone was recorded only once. In DNA, the CDR3 is TGTGCCAGCAGCTTAACTCCCCCGGGGTTCTGGGGCACTGAAGCTTTCTTT. This translates into CASSLTPPGFWGTEAFF. The chain couples TRBV7-3 to TRBJ1-1; no clear D. This CDR3 has 17 residues. Germline loops: CDR1 SGHTA, CDR2 FQGTGA. Trimming cost V 0 bases and J 4 bases, with 18 bases left between them.

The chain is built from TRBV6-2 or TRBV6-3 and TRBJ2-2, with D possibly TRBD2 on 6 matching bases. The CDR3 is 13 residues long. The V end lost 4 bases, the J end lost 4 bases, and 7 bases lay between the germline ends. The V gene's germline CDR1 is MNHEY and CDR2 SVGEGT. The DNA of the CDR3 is TGTGCCAGCAGTTCCGGGAGCACCGGGGAGCTGTTTTTT. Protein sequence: CASSSGSTGELFF.

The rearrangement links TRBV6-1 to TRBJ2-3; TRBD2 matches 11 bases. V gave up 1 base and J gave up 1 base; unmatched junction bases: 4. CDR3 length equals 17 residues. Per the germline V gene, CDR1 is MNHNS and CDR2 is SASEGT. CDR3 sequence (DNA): TGTGCCAGCAGTGAAGGGACTAGCGGGTACCGCACAGATACGCAGTATTTT. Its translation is CASSEGTSGYRTDTQYF.

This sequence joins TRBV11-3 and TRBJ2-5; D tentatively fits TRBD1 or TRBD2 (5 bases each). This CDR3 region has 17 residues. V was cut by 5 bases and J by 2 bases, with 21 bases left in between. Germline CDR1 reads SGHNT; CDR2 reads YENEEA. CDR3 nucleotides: TGTGCCAGCAGCGGGAGAACAGGAAGAGAAGGTCAAGAGACCCAGTACTTC. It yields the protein CASSGRTGREGQETQYF.

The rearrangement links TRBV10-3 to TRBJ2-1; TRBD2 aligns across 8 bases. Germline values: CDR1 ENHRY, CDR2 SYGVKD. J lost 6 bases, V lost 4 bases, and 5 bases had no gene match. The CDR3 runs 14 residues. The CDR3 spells CAISAGGLANEQFF. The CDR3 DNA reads TGTGCCATCAGTGCGGGGGGGTTGGCCAATGAGCAGTTCTTC.

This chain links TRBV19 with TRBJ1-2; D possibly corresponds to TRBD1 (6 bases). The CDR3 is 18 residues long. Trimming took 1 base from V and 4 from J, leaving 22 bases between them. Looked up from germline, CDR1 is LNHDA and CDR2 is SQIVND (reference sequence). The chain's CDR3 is CASSIGESRGGLFYGYTF. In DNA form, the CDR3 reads TGTGCCAGTAGTATAGGGGAGTCTAGGGGGGGCTTATTCTATGGCTACACCTTC.

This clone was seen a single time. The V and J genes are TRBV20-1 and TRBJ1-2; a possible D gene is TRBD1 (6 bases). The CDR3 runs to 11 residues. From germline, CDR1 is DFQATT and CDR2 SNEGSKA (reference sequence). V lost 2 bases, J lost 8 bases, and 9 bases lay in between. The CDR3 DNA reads TGCAGTGCTAGAACAGGGCTCGGCTACACCTTC. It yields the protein CSARTGLGYTF.